This is a list of T cell receptor beta chains from one sample in a study of cytomegalovirus exposure and HLA in healthy donors. Repertoires were generated with immunoSEQ multiplex PCR, while TCRdb's copy carries only in-frame clones and drops some. This table holds 150,000 to 200,000 clones, roughly 87% found once. Sequenced input: PBMCs. These receptors were obtained from a man aged 50 to 60 in good health and CMV-seropositive. The CDR3 runs from the conserved cysteine through the conserved F or W. A D gene is named only where the DNA matches it firmly. Only part of the rows carry a size: once, few, many, or a class if the clone is expanded.

V	size	D	J	DNA	CDR3
TRBV5-6	.	TRBD2	TRBJ2-7	TGTGCCAGCAGCTTGGCCGGCGGGGGGGCGCTATACGAGCAGTACTTC	CASSLAGGGALYEQYF
TRBV15	.	.	TRBJ2-2	TGTGCCACCAGCAGACCAGGCAGGTTCGGGGAGCTGTTTTTT	CATSRPGRFGELFF
TRBV28	.	TRBD1	TRBJ2-7	TGTGCCAGCAGTTTGAGGGGACAGACCTACGAGCAGTACTTC	CASSLRGQTYEQYF
TRBV19	.	.	TRBJ1-5	TGTGCCAGTAGTGTCTGGAGGGGTTATAGCAATCAGCCCCAGCATTTT	CASSVWRGYSNQPQHF
TRBV27	.	.	TRBJ2-7	TGTGCCAGCACCCTGGGGGGAGAGCAGTACTTC	CASTLGGEQYF
TRBV5-1	few	TRBD2	TRBJ2-2	TGCGCCAGCGCGTCCCGCGCGGGGGACCTGAACACCGGGGAGCTGTTTTTT	CASASRAGDLNTGELFF
TRBV4-2	few	.	TRBJ2-7	TGTGCCAGCAGCCAAGTAGGGCTAGCAGCAGAGCAGTACTTC	CASSQVGLAAEQYF
TRBV9	.	TRBD2	TRBJ2-1	TGTGCCAGCAGCGTAGGCCCCGGGACTAGCGGGAGTAATGAGCAGTTCTTC	CASSVGPGTSGSNEQFF
TRBV7-8	.	.	TRBJ2-2	TGTGCCAGCAGCTTAGTGTTAACGGGACGGGAGACCGGGGAGCTGTTTTTT	CASSLVLTGRETGELFF
TRBV7-7	.	.	TRBJ2-2	TGTGCTAGCAGCCTAAACAGTGTCGCGAACACCGGGGAGCTGTTTTTT	CASSLNSVANTGELFF
TRBV28	.	TRBD1	TRBJ2-3	TGTGCCAGCAGTGCCACGACAGGGGGCGCTAGCACAGATACGCAGTATTTT	CASSATTGGASTDTQYF
TRBV6-1	.	.	TRBJ2-7	TGTGCCAGCGTTGTTGGGAAGGGGGTCTACGAGCAGTACTTC	CASVVGKGVYEQYF
TRBV5-6	few	.	TRBJ1-5	TGTGCCAGCAGCTTGGGGCAGTATAGCAATCAGCCCCAGCATTTT	CASSLGQYSNQPQHF
TRBV5-1	.	TRBD2	TRBJ2-7	TGCGCCAGCAGCCTCACCGGACTAGCTTCCTACGAGCAGTACTTC	CASSLTGLASYEQYF
TRBV5-6	.	TRBD2	TRBJ2-7	TGTGCCAGCAGCTTTTTGACTAGCGGCCAATACGAGCAGTACTTC	CASSFLTSGQYEQYF
TRBV9	.	TRBD2	TRBJ2-5	TGTGCCAGCAGCGTAGAGGGGAGACTAGCGGGAGGGCGGGAGACCCAGTACTTC	CASSVEGRLAGGRETQYF
TRBV5-4	.	TRBD2	TRBJ2-3	TGTGCCAGCAGCTCGAGACTAGCGGGGGTTAGCACAGATACGCAGTATTTT	CASSSRLAGVSTDTQYF
TRBV9	.	TRBD2	TRBJ2-2	TGTGCCAGCAGCGGGACTAGCGGGGGGACCGGGGAGCTGTTTTTT	CASSGTSGGTGELFF
TRBV27	.	.	TRBJ2-1	TGTGCCAGCAGTTTTGCGGCCAGCTCCTACAATGAGCAGTTCTTC	CASSFAASSYNEQFF
TRBV5-4	.	.	TRBJ2-2	TGTGCCAGCAGCTTGTCTCGGAGCGGAAACACCGGGGAGCTGTTTTTT	CASSLSRSGNTGELFF
TRBV10-2	once	TRBD1	TRBJ2-2	TGCGCCAGCAGTGAGTCGTGGGGGACAGCGAACACCGGGGAGCTGTTTTTT	CASSESWGTANTGELFF
TRBV18	.	TRBD1	TRBJ1-1	TGTGCCAGCTCACCCGGACAGGTCGCCACTGAAGCTTTCTTT	CASSPGQVATEAFF
TRBV29-1	.	.	TRBJ2-5	TGCAGCGGCACAGGGTCGGGGGAGACCCAGTACTTC	CSGTGSGETQYF
TRBV5-5	.	TRBD2	TRBJ2-3	TGTGCCAGCAGCTTTTCCGGGACTAGCGGGATAGGAGATACGCAGTATTTT	CASSFSGTSGIGDTQYF
TRBV29-1	.	TRBD1	TRBJ2-6	TGCAGCGTTCCGGACAGGGCTGGGGCCAACGTCCTGACTTTC	CSVPDRAGANVLTF
TRBV29-1	.	TRBD1	TRBJ1-1	TGCAGCGCCCAAGCGGGACAGGGGAACACTGAAGCTTTCTTT	CSAQAGQGNTEAFF
TRBV7-9	.	TRBD2	TRBJ2-3	TGTGCCAGCAGCTACTCGCTAGGGACTAGCGGGGGGGCCGTAGATACGCAGTATTTT	CASSYSLGTSGGAVDTQYF
TRBV28	.	.	TRBJ2-1	TGTGCCAGCAGTATAGGACAGGACAGGAGGGACAATGAGCAGTTCTTC	CASSIGQDRRDNEQFF
TRBV4-1	once	TRBD1	TRBJ2-5	TGCGCCAGCAGCCTAGGGACAGGGAGCCAAGAGACCCAGTACTTC	CASSLGTGSQETQYF
TRBV7-9	.	TRBD1	TRBJ2-7	TGTTCCAGCAGCCCACCCGGACAGGGGAGTCCCTACGAGCAGTACTTC	CSSSPPGQGSPYEQYF
TRBV19	.	TRBD1	TRBJ1-4	TGTGCCAGTAGTAGTACAGGGGGCGGGTTATATGAAAAACTGTTTTTT	CASSSTGGGLYEKLFF
TRBV27	.	TRBD1	TRBJ1-6	TGTGCCAGAGGGGGACAGGTGAGCTCCTATAATTCACCCCTCCACTTT	CARGGQVSSYNSPLHF
TRBV19	.	.	TRBJ1-3	TGTGCCAGTAGTATAGAGGGCAGACACCTCTCTGGAAACACCATATATTTT	CASSIEGRHLSGNTIYF
TRBV9	.	TRBD1	TRBJ1-3	TGTGCCAGCAGCGCCCAAAAGGGACAGATTGGAAACACCATATATTTT	CASSAQKGQIGNTIYF
TRBV28	.	.	TRBJ2-1	TGTGCCAGCACAATAAGTGCAGGGTATGAGCAGTTCTTC	CASTISAGYEQFF
TRBV11-2	.	TRBD1	TRBJ2-1	TGTGCCAGCAGCACAGACGGGACAGCTAACAATGAGCAGTTCTTC	CASSTDGTANNEQFF
TRBV19	.	TRBD1	TRBJ1-6	TGTGCCAGTAGTGGAGGGGACAGGAATTCACCCCTCCACTTT	CASSGGDRNSPLHF
TRBV11-2	.	.	TRBJ2-3	TGTGCCAGCAGCTTAGTTGCGGGGGCCTTCACAGATACGCAGTATTTT	CASSLVAGAFTDTQYF
TRBV10-1	.	.	TRBJ2-2	TGCGCCAGCAGTGAACGGGGGACTAACACCGGGGAGCTGTTTTTT	CASSERGTNTGELFF
TRBV7-9	.	.	TRBJ2-1	TGTGCCAGCAGCTTACTGTCGGGGGTTCACAATGAGCAGTTCTTC	CASSLLSGVHNEQFF
TRBV6-5	.	.	TRBJ1-4	TGTGCCAGCAGCCGAGGTGAAAAACTGTTTTTT	CASSRGEKLFF
TRBV5-1	once	.	TRBJ1-4	TGCGCCAGCAGCCCGGGCCAGGGGAACGAAAAACTGTTTTTT	CASSPGQGNEKLFF
TRBV29-1	.	.	TRBJ1-1	TGCAGCGTTAGGGCGGGGAGCACTGAAGCTTTCTTT	CSVRAGSTEAFF
TRBV28	.	.	TRBJ2-5	TGTGCCAGCAGCAACCGACGATCGACTGGGGAGACCCAGTACTTC	CASSNRRSTGETQYF
TRBV19	once	.	TRBJ1-1	TGTGCCAGTAGTATAGCCAGGGGGAACACTGAAGCTTTCTTT	CASSIARGNTEAFF
TRBV15	.	.	TRBJ1-1	TGTGCCACCAGCACACGACAGGCCGTGAACACTGAAGCTTTCTTT	CATSTRQAVNTEAFF
TRBV28	.	.	TRBJ1-1	TGTGCCAGCAGTTTACCAGGGGAGAACACTGAAGCTTTCTTT	CASSLPGENTEAFF
TRBV6-1	once	.	TRBJ2-7	TGTGCCAGCACCCTGGACAGCTCCTACGAGCAGTACTTC	CASTLDSSYEQYF
TRBV5-1	.	TRBD2	TRBJ2-2	TGCGCCAGCAGCTTGAAGACTAGCGTTATCACCGGGGAGCTGTTTTTT	CASSLKTSVITGELFF
TRBV11-2	.	TRBD1	TRBJ2-2	TGTGCCAGCAGCCCCGGGACAGGGGTAACCGGGGAGCTGTTTTTT	CASSPGTGVTGELFF